This T cell receptor (beta chain) appears in the sequencing data of a study of shared clonotypes between healthy human individuals. Germline assignment: CDR1 SNHLY and CDR2 FYNNEI. Trimming pared 4 bases from V and 7 bases from J, leaving 13 bases between. The CDR3 is made up of 14 amino acids. Sequenced by immunoSEQ multiplex PCR; TCRdb stores in-frame clones only, minus some. The table lists roughly 2.5 million clones, approximately 92% of them singletons. The genes are TRBV2 and TRBJ1-4, with a weak D call TRBD1 (5 bases). The sequence was obtained from a man aged 18 to 30 in good health. Sequenced: naive CD4+ T cells sorted from blood. Subset denoted: CD45RA+ positively selected. The CDR3 sequence is CASSGQGRGEKLFF. For the CDR3, the DNA is TGTGCCAGCAGTGGTCAGGGTAGGGGTGAAAAACTGTTTTTT.